One sample yielded the 26 T cell receptor beta chains listed below, sequenced in a study of T cells in Graves' hyperthyroidism and ophthalmopathy (dated by TCRdb to between 2018 and 2021). Libraries were built with multiplex PCR. Instrument on record: Illumina HiSeq 2000. Amplification of TCR beta CDR3 regions was carried out from RNA transcripts. The first round of RT-PCR for the TCR CDR3 was performed with the HTBI primer set and the Qiagen OneStep RT-PCR kit. TCRdb reprocessed the public reads (quality trimming at Q25 with fastp, clone calling with MiXCR) and kept in-frame beta chains. Each CDR3 protein appears once, grouped with its most common genes and DNA. The sample contains hundreds of thousands of distinct CDR3 sequences, approximately 15% of them found a single time. The ten largest clones represent roughly 10% of the sample. The sequenced sample was blood. The receptors here all came from a young woman with Graves' hyperthyroidism.

The chain combines TRBV9 with TRBJ2-2, with a weak D call TRBD1 (6 bases). V lost 2 bases and J lost 1, with 15 bases in between. Germline loops: CDR1 SGDLS, CDR2 YYNGEE. This CDR3 region has 17 residues. Here the CDR3 reads CASSVTIGDKNTGELFF. As DNA, the CDR3 is TGTGCCAGCAGCGTTACTATCGGGGACAAGAACACCGGGGAGCTGTTTTTT. Full variable domain (rest looked up from reference TRBV9 and TRBJ2-2): DSGVTQTPKHLITATGQRVTLRCSPRSGDLSVYWYQQSLDQGLQFLIQYYNGEERAKGNILERFSAQQFPDLHSELNLSSLELGDSALYFCASSVTIGDKNTGELFFGEGSRLTVL.

The gene calls are TRBV11-2 and TRBJ2-4; D remains ambiguous. The V end lost 4 bases, the J end lost 4 bases, and 5 bases lay between the germline ends. The CDR3 runs 12 residues. Per the germline V gene, CDR1 is SGHAT and CDR2 is FQNNGV. The CDR3 nucleotides read TGTGCCAGCAGCTCGGGTAAAAACATTCAGTACTTC. Amino acids: CASSSGKNIQYF.

This clonotype has only a few counts. The V gene is TRBV29-1, the J gene TRBJ2-7, with no clear D. This CDR3 comprises 15 residues. V shed 0 bases and J shed 3 bases, with 15 bases lying between them. The V gene's germline CDR1 is SQVTM and CDR2 ANQGSEA. In DNA, the CDR3 is TGCAGCGTTGAAGATTCGTCAGGTTACGACTACGAGCAGTACTTC. Translated, it gives CSVEDSSGYDYEQYF.

This clonotype was observed a handful of times. The chain carries TRBV18 and TRBJ1-5; D possibly corresponds to TRBD1 (6 bases). This CDR3 spans 16 amino acids. Germline loops: CDR1 KGHSH, CDR2 LQKENI. The V end lost 4 bases, the J end lost 3 bases, and 16 bases lay between the germline ends. CDR3 amino acids: CASSQRVGGTNQPQHF. The DNA for the CDR3 is TGTGCCAGCTCACAGCGGGTAGGGGGAACCAATCAGCCCCAGCATTTT.

The chain joins TRBV7-2 to TRBJ2-3; TRBD1 might be the D (5 bases). Trimming shortened V by 5 bases and J by 4 bases, and 16 bases separated the two germline ends. Germline CDR1 reads SGHTA; CDR2 reads FQGNSA. This CDR3 has 15 amino acids. In nucleotides, the CDR3 is TGTGCCAGCAGCCAAAGGGGCTATCGCCCAGATACGCAGTATTTT. This encodes CASSQRGYRPDTQYF.

This clonotype was counted many times. The V gene is TRBV29-1, the J gene TRBJ2-5; D is tentatively TRBD1 or TRBD2 (6 bases each). V lost 3 bases to trimming and J lost 6 bases, with 20 bases between them. CDR3 size: 15 residues. In germline, CDR1 is SQVTM, CDR2 ANQGSEA. The CDR3 protein is CSVDNLRQGRKTQYF. The CDR3 DNA reads as TGCAGCGTTGATAACCTACGCCAGGGGAGGAAGACCCAGTACTTC.

This clonotype was detected many times. V and J are TRBV28 and TRBJ2-7, with D perhaps TRBD2 (7 bases). Trimming cost V 7 bases and J 2 bases, with 18 bases left between them. Looked up from germline, CDR1 is MDHEN and CDR2 is SYDVKM. The CDR3 totals 15 residues. The CDR3 DNA reads TGTGCCAGCAACTCAGGGAGGGGGTTCACCTACGAGCAGTACTTC. Protein: CASNSGRGFTYEQYF. Variable domain in full (rest from reference TRBV28 and TRBJ2-7): DVKVTQSSRYLVKRTGEKVFLECVQDMDHENMFWYRQDPGLGLRLIYFSYDVKMKEKGDIPEGYSVSREKKERFSLILESASTNQTSMYLCASNSGRGFTYEQYFGPGTRLTVT.

This clonotype was counted at least ten times. CDR3 residues: CAWRDTPLTSGYEQYF. In DNA, the CDR3 is TGTGCCTGGAGGGACACCCCTTTGACTAGCGGCTACGAGCAGTACTTC. The V call is TRBV30, the J call TRBJ2-7; 9 bases map to TRBD2. Trimming took 3 bases from V and 3 from J; bases not matched to a gene: 12. The CDR3 has 16 amino acids. Germline V gene sequence: CDR1 GTSNPN, CDR2 SVGIG (reference sequence).

This clonotype was recorded many times. The chain uses TRBV24-1 and TRBJ2-3; D unresolved. The V gene lost 4 bases and the J gene lost 0 bases, with 13 bases spanning the gap. CDR1 is KGHDR and CDR2 is SFDVKD in the germline V gene. The CDR3 spans 16 residues. CDR3 sequence (DNA): TGTGCCACCAGTGACCCAGGACGGCTGAGCACAGATACGCAGTATTTT. This codes for CATSDPGRLSTDTQYF.

This clonotype was observed many times. This rearrangement joins TRBV20-1 to TRBJ2-7; tentatively, D is TRBD2 (5 bases). Germline values: CDR1 DFQATT, CDR2 SNEGSKA (reference sequence). Trimming cost V 5 bases and J 6 bases, with 23 bases left between them. The CDR3 length is 15 residues. This CDR3 reads CSALAPAERSAEQYF. The CDR3 DNA reads TGCAGTGCTCTCGCGCCAGCGGAAAGGAGTGCCGAGCAGTACTTC.

At least ten counts were recorded for this clonotype. The chain couples TRBV12-3 or TRBV12-4 to TRBJ2-1; a weak D match, TRBD2 (5 bases). The germline V and J ends were trimmed by 0 bases and 4 bases, with 10 bases remaining between them. The CDR3 loop spans 15 amino acids. This CDR3 is CASSLARLFYNEQFF. The CDR3 nucleotides are TGTGCCAGCAGTTTAGCGAGACTATTTTACAATGAGCAGTTCTTC.

This clonotype was recorded many times. V usage is TRBV15 and J usage is TRBJ1-1; D uncertain. V was shortened by 6 bases and J by 2 bases, with 10 bases between the two germline ends. Germline V CDR1 and CDR2: LNHNV, YYDKDF (reference sequence). CDR3 length: 13 residues. The CDR3 reads CATSVDRNTEAFF. The CDR3 nucleotides are TGTGCCACCAGTGTGGACCGCAACACTGAAGCTTTCTTT.

The V and J genes are TRBV27 and TRBJ2-3, with D perhaps TRBD1 (6 bases). V lost 5 bases and J lost 3, with 18 bases in between. The germline V gene encodes CDR1 MNHEY and CDR2 SMNVEV (reference sequence). The CDR3 is 16 amino acids. In DNA, the CDR3 is TGTGCCAGCAGTACCCGGGACACACAGGAAACAGATACGCAGTATTTT. Translated: CASSTRDTQETDTQYF.

This clonotype was recorded at least ten times. This chain uses TRBV12-5 with TRBJ1-1; D call uncertain. The CDR3 consists of 16 residues. Germline V lookup: CDR1 LGHNT, CDR2 FRNRAP. V was clipped by 10 bases and J by 0 bases, with 21 bases between them. For the CDR3, the DNA is TGTGCTACCCTCGCTCTATGTTGGGGAATGAACACTGAAGCTTTCTTT. Translated, it gives CATLALCWGMNTEAFF.

This clonotype showed up many times. V gene TRBV18 combines with J gene TRBJ1-4; D perhaps matches TRBD1 (5 bases). The germline V and J ends were trimmed by 3 bases and 12 bases, with 11 bases remaining between them. Germline V gives CDR1 KGHSH, CDR2 LQKENI. The CDR3 contains 12 residues. The CDR3 reads CASSPRGKELFF. The CDR3 DNA reads as TGTGCCAGCTCACCTCGGGGGAAGGAACTGTTTTTT.

The genes are TRBV30 and TRBJ2-5; no clear D gene. CDR1 and CDR2 from the germline V gene are GTSNPN and SVGIG (reference sequence). This CDR3 is built from 15 residues. Trimming removed 4 bases at V and 2 bases at J, with 17 bases between. The CDR3: CAWTPPQVLQETQYF. The CDR3 DNA reads TGTGCCTGGACCCCTCCCCAGGTACTTCAAGAGACCCAGTACTTC.

This clonotype was observed at least ten times. The J gene is TRBJ2-1, the V gene TRBV3-1; no clear D gene. Per germline, CDR1 LGHDT and CDR2 YNNKEL (reference sequence). V was cut by 0 bases and J by 12 bases, with 18 bases left in between. CDR3 length: 15 residues. DNA of the CDR3: TGTGCCAGCAGCCAAGATCCTACGGTTGGCTTAGGGCAGTTCTTC. It encodes CASSQDPTVGLGQFF.

This clonotype has a count of ten or more. This CDR3 reads CASTDSGLSYNEQFF. CDR3 bases: TGTGCCAGTACCGATAGCGGTCTCTCCTACAATGAGCAGTTCTTC. This chain uses TRBV28 with TRBJ2-1; TRBD2 is a possible D gene (6 bases). Germline assignment: CDR1 MDHEN and CDR2 SYDVKM. Trimming pared 9 bases from V and 0 bases from J, leaving 15 bases between. This CDR3 contains 15 residues.

V gene TRBV29-1 combines with J gene TRBJ2-7, with 8 bases matching TRBD1. Trimming removed 7 bases from V and 3 bases from J; junction bases left unmatched: 11. Germline CDR1 SQVTM, CDR2 ANQGSEA. This CDR3 spans 14 amino acids. The CDR3 coding sequence is TGCAGCGCCACACCACCGGGACAGGACTACGAGCAGTACTTC. Amino acids: CSATPPGQDYEQYF.

This chain links TRBV5-4 with TRBJ1-2; 8 bases agree with TRBD1. The CDR3 has 16 amino acids. Germline values: CDR1 SGHNT, CDR2 YYREEE (reference sequence). Unmatched junction bases numbered 12, after V lost 5 bases and J lost 3 bases. CDR3 region: CASRFTGGTTDYGYTF. CDR3 in DNA: TGTGCCAGCAGATTCACAGGGGGTACTACGGACTATGGCTACACCTTC.

This chain links TRBV6-2 or TRBV6-3 with TRBJ2-3; D is perhaps TRBD1 (6 bases). V dropped 6 bases and J dropped 2 bases, with 12 bases sitting between them. CDR3 length equals 14 residues. Germline-derived CDR1 and CDR2 are MNHEY and SVGEGT. Here the CDR3 reads CASRITGSTDTQYF. The CDR3, as DNA: TGTGCCAGCAGAATAACAGGGTCCACAGATACGCAGTATTTT.

Concerning this clonotype itself: It may be a read error: a sequence one base away is much more abundant. The chain uses TRBV6-5 and TRBJ2-1, with TRBD2 matching 7 bases. The germline gives CDR1 MNHEY, CDR2 SVGAGI. V gave up 6 bases and J gave up 5 bases; unmatched junction bases: 7. The CDR3 contains 14 residues. CDR3 protein: CASRLEGGHNEQFF. CDR3 DNA sequence: TGTGCCAGCAGGTTAGAGGGAGGGCACAATGAGCAGTTCTTC.

This clonotype was detected ten times or more. The rearrangement links TRBV7-2 to TRBJ1-4; no firm D call. The CDR3 has 15 amino acids. From germline, CDR1 is SGHTA and CDR2 FQGNSA. V lost 5 bases to trimming and J lost 8 bases, with 18 bases between them. The chain's CDR3 is CASSRGRGVGEKLFF. In nucleotides, the CDR3 is TGTGCCAGCAGCCGAGGACGCGGGGTAGGGGAAAAACTGTTTTTT. The full variable domain, completed using reference TRBV7-2 and TRBJ1-4, is GAGVSQSPSNKVTEKGKDVELRCDPISGHTALYWYRQSLGQGLEFLIYFQGNSAPDKSGLPSDRFSAERTGGSVSTLTIQRTQQEDSAVYLCASSRGRGVGEKLFFGSGTQLSVL.

This clonotype was recorded many times. The rearrangement uses TRBV5-1 and TRBJ1-2; tentative D call: TRBD1 (5 bases). CDR1 is SGHRS, CDR2 YFSETQ, per germline. V lost 5 bases, J lost 5 bases, and 19 bases lay in between. The CDR3 is made up of 15 amino acids. The CDR3 region is CASRPAGRVTYGYTF. As DNA, the CDR3 is TGCGCCAGCAGACCTGCGGGCAGGGTTACTTATGGCTACACCTTC.

This clonotype was recorded many times. The rearrangement joins TRBV28 to TRBJ1-2, with TRBD1 matching 9 bases. Per germline, CDR1 MDHEN and CDR2 SYDVKM. V lost 4 bases, J lost 2 bases, and 5 bases stayed unmatched. The CDR3 length is 15 residues. The CDR3 region has the DNA TGTGCCAGCAGTTCGCGGGACAGGGCGAACTATGGCTACACCTTC. Residues: CASSSRDRANYGYTF.

This clonotype appeared many times. The chain links TRBV28 to TRBJ1-2; D uncertain. The CDR3 loop spans 12 amino acids. Germline assignment: CDR1 MDHEN and CDR2 SYDVKM. Trimming removed 5 bases from V and 4 bases from J, with 8 bases in between. The CDR3 bases are TGTGCCAGCAGTCCCCAAGGCTATGGCTACACCTTC. Its protein is CASSPQGYGYTF.